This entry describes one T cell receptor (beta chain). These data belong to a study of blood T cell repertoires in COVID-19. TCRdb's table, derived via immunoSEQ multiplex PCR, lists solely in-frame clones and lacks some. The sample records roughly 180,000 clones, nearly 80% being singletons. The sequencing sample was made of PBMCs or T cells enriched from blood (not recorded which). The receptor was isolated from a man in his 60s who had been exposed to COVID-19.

The chain's CDR3 is CASSVGGGSYNEQFF. The CDR3 nucleotides read TGTGCCAGCAGCGTAGGTGGAGGTTCCTACAATGAGCAGTTCTTC. This chain joins TRBV9 and TRBJ2-1, with D tentatively TRBD2 (5 bases). From germline, CDR1 is SGDLS and CDR2 YYNGEE. The V gene lost 0 bases and the J gene lost 1 base, with 8 bases spanning the gap. The CDR3 is made up of 15 amino acids.